One and the same sample provided the 7 T cell receptor beta chains below, sequenced in a study of Ad26.COV2.S vaccination and SARS-CoV-2 variants. Here immunoSEQ multiplex PCR was the method, and the copy in TCRdb shows in-frame clones only, minus some. The data show roughly 510,000 clones, with roughly 89% seen just once and 9.5% to 15% held by the top ten. Indicated treatment: roughly 20 received Ad26.COV2.S at low or high dose, single or two shots; 5 received placebo; per-sample allocation not given. Sampling happened 63 days after the first vaccine or placebo injection. The sample was peripheral blood, taken in a trial of Ad26.COV2.S vaccine versus placebo. The receptors were gathered from a person between 18 and 65 years old who received the Ad26.COV2.S COVID-19 vaccine or a placebo.

Only one count was recorded for this clone. The rearrangement links TRBV9 to TRBJ2-7, with 8 positions matching TRBD2. This CDR3 is 13 amino acids long. With V trimmed by 2 bases and J by 5 bases, 3 bases remained unmatched. Germline lookup yields CDR1 SGDLS and CDR2 YYNGEE. CDR3 nucleotide sequence: TGTGCCAGCAGCGTCGGGAGGGGGAACGAGCAGTACTTC. Its protein product is CASSVGRGNEQYF.

The J gene is TRBJ1-5, the V gene TRBV10-3; unclear D gene. Germline lookup yields CDR1 ENHRY and CDR2 SYGVKD. The CDR3 is made up of 13 amino acids. Trimming pared 6 bases from V and 7 bases from J, leaving 13 bases between. CDR3 DNA sequence: TGTGCCATCAGACAGACGGTGAAGCAGCCCCAGCATTTT. It specifies CAIRQTVKQPQHF.

As for this clone: The same CDR3 arises from other DNA sequences in this sample as well. The rearrangement joins TRBV7-8 to TRBJ1-3, with 8 bases matching TRBD1. The CDR3 loop spans 15 amino acids. Trimming removed 4 bases from V and 0 bases from J; junction bases left unmatched: 2. CDR1 is SGHVS and CDR2 is FQNEAQ in the germline V gene. For the CDR3, the DNA is TGTGCCAGCAGCTCAGGACAGGGCTCTGGAAACACCATATATTTT. Encoded protein: CASSSGQGSGNTIYF.

This chain links TRBV6-1 with TRBJ2-3; a possible D gene is TRBD1 (6 bases). Per germline, CDR1 MNHNS and CDR2 SASEGT. This CDR3 contains 14 residues. V gave up 3 bases and J gave up 1 base, with 8 bases separating them. CDR3 protein: CASSDRGRTDTQYF. CDR3 DNA: TGTGCCAGCAGTGACAGGGGCCGCACAGATACGCAGTATTTT.

This sequence joins TRBV4-2 and TRBJ2-1; 8 nucleotides agree with TRBD2. The germline gives CDR1 LGHNA, CDR2 YNFKEQ. CDR3 length: 15 amino acids. J was trimmed by 3 bases and V by 2 bases; bases with no gene match: 3. The CDR3 nucleotides are TGTGCCAGCAGCCAAAGAGCGGGAGACTACAATGAGCAGTTCTTC. Translating it yields CASSQRAGDYNEQFF.

The chain recombines TRBV28 with TRBJ1-5; 8 positions agree with TRBD1. The germline V gene has CDR1 MDHEN and CDR2 SYDVKM. This CDR3 region has 16 residues. The ends lost 5 bases at V and 2 bases at J; junction bases unmatched: 8. CDR3: CASSPQQGAGNQPQHF. CDR3 DNA sequence: TGTGCCAGCAGTCCCCAGCAGGGGGCGGGCAATCAGCCCCAGCATTTT.

V and J are TRBV6-5 and TRBJ1-2; 8 bases are a match to TRBD1. V gave up 1 base and J gave up 5 bases; unmatched junction bases: 9. The CDR3 spans 16 residues. Germline V lookup: CDR1 MNHEY, CDR2 SVGAGI. In DNA form, the CDR3 reads TGTGCCAGCAGTTACTTAACAGGACAGGGCTCTTATGGCTACACCTTC. Translating it yields CASSYLTGQGSYGYTF.